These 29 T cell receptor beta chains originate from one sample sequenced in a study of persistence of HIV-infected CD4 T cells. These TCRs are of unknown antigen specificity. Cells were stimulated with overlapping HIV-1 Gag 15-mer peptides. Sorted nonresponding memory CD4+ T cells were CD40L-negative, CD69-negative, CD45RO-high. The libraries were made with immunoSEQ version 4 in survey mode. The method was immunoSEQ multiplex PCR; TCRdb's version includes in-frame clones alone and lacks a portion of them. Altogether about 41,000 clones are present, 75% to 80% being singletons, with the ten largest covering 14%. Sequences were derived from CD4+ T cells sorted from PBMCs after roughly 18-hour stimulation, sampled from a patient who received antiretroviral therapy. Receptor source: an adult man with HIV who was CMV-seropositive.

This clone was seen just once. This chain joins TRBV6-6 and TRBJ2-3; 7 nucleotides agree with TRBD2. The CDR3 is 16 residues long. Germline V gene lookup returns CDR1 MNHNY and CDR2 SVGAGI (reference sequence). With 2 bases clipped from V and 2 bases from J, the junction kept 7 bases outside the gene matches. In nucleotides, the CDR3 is TGTGCCAGCAGTTACCGCCCGGGGGGATCCACAGATACGCAGTATTTT. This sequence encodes CASSYRPGGSTDTQYF.

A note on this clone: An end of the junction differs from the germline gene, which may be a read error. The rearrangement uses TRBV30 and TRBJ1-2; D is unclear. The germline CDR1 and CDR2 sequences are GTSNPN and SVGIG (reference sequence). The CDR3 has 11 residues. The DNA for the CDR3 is TGTGCCCACGTCCCGGTCGCCCCCTTGGCCTTC. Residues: CAHVPVAPLAF. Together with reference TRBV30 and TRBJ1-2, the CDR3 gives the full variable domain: SQTIHQWPATLVQPVGSPLSLECTVEGTSNPNLYWYRQAAGRGLQLLFYSVGIGQISSEVPQNLSASRPQDRQFILSSKKLLLSDSGFYLCAHVPVAPLAFGSGTRLTVV.

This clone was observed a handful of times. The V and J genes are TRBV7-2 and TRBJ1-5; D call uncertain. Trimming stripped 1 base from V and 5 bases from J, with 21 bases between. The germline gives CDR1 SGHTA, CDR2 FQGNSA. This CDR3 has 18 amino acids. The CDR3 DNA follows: TGTGCCAGCAGCTTAGATTTCGGGCCAGGAGGCCTTTATCAGCCCCAGCATTTT. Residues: CASSLDFGPGGLYQPQHF.

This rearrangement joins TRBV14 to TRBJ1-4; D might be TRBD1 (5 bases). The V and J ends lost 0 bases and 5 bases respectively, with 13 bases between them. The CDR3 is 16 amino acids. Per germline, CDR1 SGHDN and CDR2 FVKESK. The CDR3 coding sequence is TGTGCCAGCAGCCAAGATCGCGGGACCCCGAATGAAAAACTGTTTTTT. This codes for CASSQDRGTPNEKLFF. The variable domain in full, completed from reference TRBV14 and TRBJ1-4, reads EAGVTQFPSHSVIEKGQTVTLRCDPISGHDNLYWYRRVMGKEIKFLLHFVKESKQDESGMPNNRFLAERTGGTYSTLKVQPAELEDSGVYFCASSQDRGTPNEKLFFGSGTQLSVL.

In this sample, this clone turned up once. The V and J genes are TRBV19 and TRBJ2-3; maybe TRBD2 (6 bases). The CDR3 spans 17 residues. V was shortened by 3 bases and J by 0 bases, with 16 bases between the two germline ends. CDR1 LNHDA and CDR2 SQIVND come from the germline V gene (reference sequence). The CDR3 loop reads CASSMGRRETSTDTQYF. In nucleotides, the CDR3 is TGTGCCAGTAGTATGGGGAGGAGAGAAACTAGCACAGATACGCAGTATTTT.

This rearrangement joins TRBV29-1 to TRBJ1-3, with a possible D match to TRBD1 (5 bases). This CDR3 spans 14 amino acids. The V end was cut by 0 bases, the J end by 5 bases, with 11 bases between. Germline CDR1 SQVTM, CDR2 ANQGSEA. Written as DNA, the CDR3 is TGCAGCGTTGAAGATTGGGGCAAGAGAAACACCATATATTTT. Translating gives CSVEDWGKRNTIYF.

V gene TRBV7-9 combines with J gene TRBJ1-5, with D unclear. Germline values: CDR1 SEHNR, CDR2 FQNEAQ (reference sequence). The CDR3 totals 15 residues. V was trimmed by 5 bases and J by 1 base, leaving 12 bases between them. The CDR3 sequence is CASSPDGVSNQPQHF. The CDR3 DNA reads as TGTGCCAGCAGCCCCGACGGGGTCAGCAATCAGCCCCAGCATTTT.

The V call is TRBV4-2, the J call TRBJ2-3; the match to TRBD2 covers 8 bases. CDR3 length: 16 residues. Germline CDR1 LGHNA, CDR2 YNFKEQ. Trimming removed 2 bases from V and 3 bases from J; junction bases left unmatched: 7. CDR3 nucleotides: TGTGCCAGCAGCCAATCCAGGGCTAGCGGGACAGATACGCAGTATTTT. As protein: CASSQSRASGTDTQYF.

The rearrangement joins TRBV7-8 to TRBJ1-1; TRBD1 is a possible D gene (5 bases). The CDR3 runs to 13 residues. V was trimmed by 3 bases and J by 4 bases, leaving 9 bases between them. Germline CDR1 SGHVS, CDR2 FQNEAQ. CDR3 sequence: CASSLGVGTEAFF. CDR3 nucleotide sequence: TGTGCCAGCAGCTTGGGGGTCGGCACTGAAGCTTTCTTT.

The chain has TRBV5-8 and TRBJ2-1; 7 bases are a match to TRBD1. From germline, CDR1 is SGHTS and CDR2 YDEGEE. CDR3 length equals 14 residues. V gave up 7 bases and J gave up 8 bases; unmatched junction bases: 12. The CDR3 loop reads CASGSGTAQDEQFF. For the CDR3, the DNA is TGTGCCAGCGGGTCCGGGACAGCTCAGGATGAGCAGTTCTTC.

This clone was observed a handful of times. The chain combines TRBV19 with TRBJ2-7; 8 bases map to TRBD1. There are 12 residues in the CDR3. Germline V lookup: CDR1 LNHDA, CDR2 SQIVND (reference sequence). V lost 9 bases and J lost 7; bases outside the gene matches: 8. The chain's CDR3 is CASGTGGREQYF. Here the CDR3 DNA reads TGTGCCAGCGGGACAGGTGGGCGGGAGCAGTACTTC.

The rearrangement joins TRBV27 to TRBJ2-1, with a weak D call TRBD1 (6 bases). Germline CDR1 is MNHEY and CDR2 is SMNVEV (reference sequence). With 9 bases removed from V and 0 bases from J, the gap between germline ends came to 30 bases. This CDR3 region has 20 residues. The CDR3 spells CARKNYRAGANSSSYNEQFF. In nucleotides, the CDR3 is TGTGCCAGAAAAAACTACCGGGCAGGGGCGAATTCGAGCTCCTACAATGAGCAGTTCTTC.

The CDR3 region has the DNA TGCGCCAGCAGTGACTGGGGTGGATCGCATTCACCCCTCCACTTT. The encoded protein is CASSDWGGSHSPLHF. The chain combines TRBV10-2 with TRBJ1-6, with no clear D. Germline CDR1 reads WSHSY; CDR2 reads SAAADI. The CDR3 spans 15 residues. Trimming cost V 3 bases and J 8 bases, with 14 bases left between them.

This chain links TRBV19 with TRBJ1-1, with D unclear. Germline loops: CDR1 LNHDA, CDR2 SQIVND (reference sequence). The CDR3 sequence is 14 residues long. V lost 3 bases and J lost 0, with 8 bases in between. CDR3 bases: TGTGCCAGTAGTATGTTACCGTTGAACACTGAAGCTTTCTTT. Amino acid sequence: CASSMLPLNTEAFF.

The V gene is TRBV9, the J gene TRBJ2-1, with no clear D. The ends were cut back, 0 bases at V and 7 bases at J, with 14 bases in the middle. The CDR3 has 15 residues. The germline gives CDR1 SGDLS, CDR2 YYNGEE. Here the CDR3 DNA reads TGTGCCAGCAGCGTAGGCCCTTCAACTCGGAATGAGCAGTTCTTC. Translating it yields CASSVGPSTRNEQFF.

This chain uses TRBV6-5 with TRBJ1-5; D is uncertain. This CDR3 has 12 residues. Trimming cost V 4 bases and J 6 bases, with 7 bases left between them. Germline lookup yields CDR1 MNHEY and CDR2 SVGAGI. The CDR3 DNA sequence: TGTGCCAGCAGTTTATCCCCTCAGCCCCAGCATTTT. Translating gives CASSLSPQPQHF.

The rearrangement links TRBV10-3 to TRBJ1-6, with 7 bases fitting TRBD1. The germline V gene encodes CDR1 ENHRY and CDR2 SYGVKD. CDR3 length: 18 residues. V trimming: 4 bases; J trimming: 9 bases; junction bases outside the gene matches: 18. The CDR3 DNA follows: TGTGCCATCAGTGCAGAGACAGGGCTAACAGGTCTTCTTTCACCCCTCCACTTT. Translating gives CAISAETGLTGLLSPLHF.

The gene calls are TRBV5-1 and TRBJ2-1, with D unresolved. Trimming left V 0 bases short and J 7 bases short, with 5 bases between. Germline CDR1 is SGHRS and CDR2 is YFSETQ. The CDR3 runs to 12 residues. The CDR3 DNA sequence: TGCGCCAGCAGCTTGGACCTAAATGAGCAGTTCTTC. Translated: CASSLDLNEQFF.

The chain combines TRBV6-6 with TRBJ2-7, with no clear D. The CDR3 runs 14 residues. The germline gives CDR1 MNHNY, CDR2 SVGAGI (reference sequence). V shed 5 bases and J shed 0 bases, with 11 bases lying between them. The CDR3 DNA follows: TGTGCCAGCAGTCTGGACCAGAGCTCCTACGAGCAGTACTTC. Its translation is CASSLDQSSYEQYF.

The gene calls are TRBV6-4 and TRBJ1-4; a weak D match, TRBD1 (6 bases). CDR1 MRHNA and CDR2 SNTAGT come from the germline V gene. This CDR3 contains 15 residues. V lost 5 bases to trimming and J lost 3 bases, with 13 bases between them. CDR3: CASSPTGRSNEKLFF. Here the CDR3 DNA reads TGTGCCAGCAGTCCCACAGGGAGGTCTAATGAAAAACTGTTTTTT.

CDR3 DNA: TGCGCCAGCAGCCCTTGGACCGTTTTAAACACCGGGGAGCTGTTTTTT. It specifies CASSPWTVLNTGELFF. The chain is built from TRBV5-1 and TRBJ2-2; no clear D. The CDR3 consists of 16 residues. Germline CDR1 reads SGHRS; CDR2 reads YFSETQ. Trimming left V 4 bases short and J 2 bases short, with 15 bases between.

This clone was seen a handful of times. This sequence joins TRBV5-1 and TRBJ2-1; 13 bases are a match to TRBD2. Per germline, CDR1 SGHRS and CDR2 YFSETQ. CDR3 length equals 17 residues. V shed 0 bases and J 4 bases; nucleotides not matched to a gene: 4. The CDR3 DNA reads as TGCGCCAGCAGCTTGGTTGTACTAGCGGGAGGGTACAATGAGCAGTTCTTC. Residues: CASSLVVLAGGYNEQFF. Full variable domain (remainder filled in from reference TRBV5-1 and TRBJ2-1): KAGVTQTPRYLIKTRGQQVTLSCSPISGHRSVSWYQQTPGQGLQFLFEYFSETQRNKGNFPGRFSGRQFSNSRSEMNVSTLELGDSALYLCASSLVVLAGGYNEQFFGPGTRLTVL.

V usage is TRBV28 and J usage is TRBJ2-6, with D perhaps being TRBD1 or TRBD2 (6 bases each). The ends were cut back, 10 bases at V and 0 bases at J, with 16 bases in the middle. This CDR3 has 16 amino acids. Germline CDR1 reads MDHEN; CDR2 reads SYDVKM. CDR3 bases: TGTGCCACCAAGGGGGGACGAGCCTCTGGGGCCAACGTCCTGACTTTC. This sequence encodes CATKGGRASGANVLTF. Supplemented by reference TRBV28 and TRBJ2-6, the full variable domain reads DVKVTQSSRYLVKRTGEKVFLECVQDMDHENMFWYRQDPGLGLRLIYFSYDVKMKEKGDIPEGYSVSREKKERFSLILESASTNQTSMYLCATKGGRASGANVLTFGAGSRLTVL.

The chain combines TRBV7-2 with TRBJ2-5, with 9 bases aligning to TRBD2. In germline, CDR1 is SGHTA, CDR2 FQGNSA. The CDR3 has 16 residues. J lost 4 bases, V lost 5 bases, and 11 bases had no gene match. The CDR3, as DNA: TGTGCCAGCAGCATTAGCGGGAGTGGACCACCAGAGACCCAGTACTTC. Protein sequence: CASSISGSGPPETQYF.

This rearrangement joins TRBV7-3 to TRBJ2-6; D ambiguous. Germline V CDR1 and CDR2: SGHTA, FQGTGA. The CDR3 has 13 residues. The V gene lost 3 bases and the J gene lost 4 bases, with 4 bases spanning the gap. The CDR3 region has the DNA TGTGCCAGCAGCTTCACCGGGGCCAACGTCCTGACTTTC. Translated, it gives CASSFTGANVLTF. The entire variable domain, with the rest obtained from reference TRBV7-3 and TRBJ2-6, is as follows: GAGVSQTPSNKVTEKGKYVELRCDPISGHTALYWYRQSLGQGPEFLIYFQGTGAADDSGLPNDRFFAVRPEGSVSTLKIQRTERGDSAVYLCASSFTGANVLTFGAGSRLTVL.

The CDR3 loop reads CASSLSGGRGETQYF. CDR3 in DNA: TGCGCCAGCAGCCTTAGCGGGGGCCGGGGTGAGACCCAGTACTTC. This sequence joins TRBV5-1 and TRBJ2-5; 9 nucleotides match TRBD2. Losses at the gene ends were 4 bases for V and 5 bases for J; bases not matched to a gene: 9. CDR1 SGHRS and CDR2 YFSETQ come from the germline V gene. CDR3 length equals 15 residues.

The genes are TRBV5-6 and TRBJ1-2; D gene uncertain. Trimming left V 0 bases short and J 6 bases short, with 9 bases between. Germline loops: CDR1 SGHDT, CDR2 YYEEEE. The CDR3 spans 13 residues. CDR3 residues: CASSLEVGNGYTF. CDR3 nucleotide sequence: TGTGCCAGCAGCTTGGAGGTAGGGAATGGCTACACCTTC.

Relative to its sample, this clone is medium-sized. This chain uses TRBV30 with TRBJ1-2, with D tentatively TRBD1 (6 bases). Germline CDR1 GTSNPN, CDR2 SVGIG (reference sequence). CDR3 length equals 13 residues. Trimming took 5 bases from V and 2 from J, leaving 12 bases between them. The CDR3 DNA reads TGTGCCTGGCAGCCGGGGGGCAACTATGGCTACACCTTC. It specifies CAWQPGGNYGYTF.

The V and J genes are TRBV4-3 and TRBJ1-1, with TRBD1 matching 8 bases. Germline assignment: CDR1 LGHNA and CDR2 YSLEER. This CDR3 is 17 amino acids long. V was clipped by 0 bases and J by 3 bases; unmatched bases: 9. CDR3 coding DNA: TGCGCCAGCAGCCAAGACAGGACAGGGTCTGCGTACACTGAAGCTTTCTTT. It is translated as CASSQDRTGSAYTEAFF.